Sequencing of this T cell receptor beta chain was carried out in a study of cytomegalovirus exposure and HLA in healthy donors. PCR used 60 Vbeta primers and 13 Jbeta primers. Sequencing used immunoSEQ multiplex PCR; TCRdb keeps in-frame clones, though not all of them. The table has 100,000 or so clones, around four fifths seen once. This clone was seen a few times. What it recognizes is unknown. Likely unrecorded immune exposures existed in these nominally healthy donors. V lost 6 bases, J lost 6 bases, and 8 bases lay in between. The CDR3 runs 11 residues. Germline V lookup: CDR1 MNHEY, CDR2 SVGAGI. General observations from the study: In the analysis, some V segments, TRBV6-2 and TRBV6-3 included, were excluded as indistinguishable. As a later analysis revealed, the rate of TCR association differed by HLA locus, with DRB1 most and HLA-C fewest.

Material: PBMCs. This chain joins TRBV6-5 and TRBJ1-1; D unclear. This TCR came from a man aged 30-40 years in good health and CMV-seropositive. DNA of the CDR3: TGTGCCAGCAGCCCCTTCTCTGAAGCTTTCTTT. Encoded protein: CASSPFSEAFF.